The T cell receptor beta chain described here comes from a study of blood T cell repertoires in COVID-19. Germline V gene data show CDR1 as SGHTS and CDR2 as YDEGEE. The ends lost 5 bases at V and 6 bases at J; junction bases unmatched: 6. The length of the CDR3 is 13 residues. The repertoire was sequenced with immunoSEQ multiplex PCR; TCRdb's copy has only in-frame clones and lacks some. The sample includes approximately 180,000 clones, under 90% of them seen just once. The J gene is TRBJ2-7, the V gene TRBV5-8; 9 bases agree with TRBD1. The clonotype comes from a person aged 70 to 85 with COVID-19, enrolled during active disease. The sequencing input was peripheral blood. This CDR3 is CASRRTGVGEQYF. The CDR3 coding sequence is TGTGCCAGCAGACGGACAGGGGTGGGCGAGCAGTACTTC.